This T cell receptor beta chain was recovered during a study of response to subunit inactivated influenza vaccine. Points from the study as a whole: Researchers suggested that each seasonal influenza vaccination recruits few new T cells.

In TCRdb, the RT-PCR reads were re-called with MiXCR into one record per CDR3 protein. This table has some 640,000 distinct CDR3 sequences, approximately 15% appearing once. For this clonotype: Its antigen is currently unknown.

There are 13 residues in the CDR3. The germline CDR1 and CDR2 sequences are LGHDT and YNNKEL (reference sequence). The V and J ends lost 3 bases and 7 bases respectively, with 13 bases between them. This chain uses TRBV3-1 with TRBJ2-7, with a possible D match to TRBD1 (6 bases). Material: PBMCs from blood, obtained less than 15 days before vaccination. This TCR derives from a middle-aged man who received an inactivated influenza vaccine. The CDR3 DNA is TGTGCCAGCAGCCAGCTACAGGGAAGAGAGCAGTACTTC. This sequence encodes CASSQLQGREQYF.